These T cell receptor beta chains were read from a single sample in a study of blood T cell repertoires in COVID-19. The table came from immunoSEQ multiplex PCR; TCRdb's copy has only in-frame clones and leaves some out. The table has about 190,000 clones, approximately 88% seen once. Input material: peripheral blood. The receptors originated from a man aged 40-55 years with acute or convalescent COVID-19. The CDR3 runs from the conserved cysteine through the conserved F or W. The D gene is left open where the match is weak. Some rows have no size entry. The others give once, few or many, or a class for an expanded clone.

j_gene,d_gene,abundance,v_gene,CDR3nt,CDR3aa
TRBJ2-1,TRBD2,once,TRBV9,TGTGCCAGCAGCGCCCGACCTAGCGGGGGGGCATATGAGCAGTTCTTC,CASSARPSGGAYEQFF
TRBJ2-7,TRBD1,once,TRBV7-9,TGTGCCAGCAGCTCCCCCGGACAGGGGGGTTCCTACGAGCAGTACTTC,CASSSPGQGGSYEQYF
TRBJ2-5,NA,once,TRBV24-1,TGTGCCACCAGTGTTCTGGCAGGCGGGGCAGAGACCCAGTACTTC,CATSVLAGGAETQYF
TRBJ1-1,TRBD1,NA,TRBV9,TGTGCCAGCAGCGTAGGACAGGGGTGGACTGAAGCTTTCTTT,CASSVGQGWTEAFF
TRBJ2-7,NA,NA,TRBV19,TGTGCCAGTAGCCACAACTCGAGCGCGCCGTCCTACGAGCAGTACTTC,CASSHNSSAPSYEQYF
TRBJ2-7,NA,once,TRBV29-1,TGCAGCGTCCTAGGGGCCCCGGGACACAGGAACGAGCAGTACTTC,CSVLGAPGHRNEQYF
TRBJ2-3,TRBD1,NA,TRBV9,TGTGCCAGCAGCGTAGGAGGGGACAGGAGCACAGATACGCAGTATTTT,CASSVGGDRSTDTQYF
TRBJ1-2,NA,NA,TRBV6-5,TGTGCCAGCAGCCCGGGACTTCCCGGAGACTACACCTTC,CASSPGLPGDYTF
TRBJ2-3,TRBD2,NA,TRBV6-5,TGTGCCAGCAGCCTCCTAGCGGGGGCAACGGATACGCAGTATTTT,CASSLLAGATDTQYF
TRBJ2-1,TRBD1,few,TRBV6-6,TGTGCCAGCAGTTACGGAGTGACAGGGTTCAATGAGCAGTTCTTC,CASSYGVTGFNEQFF
TRBJ1-1,NA,NA,TRBV4-2,TGTGCCAGCAGCCAAGGGAGAGGGGGGGCGATGAACACTGAAGCTTTCTTT,CASSQGRGGAMNTEAFF
TRBJ2-7,TRBD1,NA,TRBV25-1,TGTGCCAGCAGTGAATGGACAGGGGGCTCGGGAGAGCAGTACTTC,CASSEWTGGSGEQYF
TRBJ2-2,TRBD2,NA,TRBV24-1,TGTGCCACCAGTGACTCAGTAGCGGGGGAAACCGGGGAGCTGTTTTTT,CATSDSVAGETGELFF
TRBJ2-2,NA,NA,TRBV30,TGTGCCTGGAAATTCTCCAACACCGGGGAGCTGTTTTTT,CAWKFSNTGELFF
TRBJ2-3,TRBD2,NA,TRBV13,TGTGCCAGCAGCTTAAATAGCGGGGGGGAGGATACGCAGTATTTT,CASSLNSGGEDTQYF
TRBJ1-2,NA,NA,TRBV5-1,TGCGCCAGCAGCGGCGGGATCTATGGCTACACCTTC,CASSGGIYGYTF
TRBJ2-1,NA,few,TRBV9,TGTGCCAGCAGCGTAGGGGGGGGCAGGAATGAGCAGTTCTTC,CASSVGGGRNEQFF